Described below is a single TCR beta chain sequence and its context. Its antigen is not identified. The study ran its PCR with 60 Vbeta and 13 Jbeta primers. As handled by the study authors: A later analysis counted 65 million to 90 million unique TCR beta chains, about 11 million shared. The data were produced by immunoSEQ multiplex PCR, yet TCRdb's version contains in-frame clones alone and is incomplete. V, J and clone size were drawn from that table, and D and trimming were deduced from the DNA. The repertoire holds around 130,000 clones, with approximately 83% as singletons. The CDR3 is made up of 14 amino acids. CDR1 is SGHTS and CDR2 is YDEGEE in the germline V gene. Trimming stripped 4 bases from V and 3 bases from J, with 11 bases between. This sample is drawn from a study of cytomegalovirus exposure and HLA in healthy donors. The study's findings and limits: The study listed approximately 170 cytomegalovirus-associated TCR beta chains. Some V segments (TRBV6-2 and TRBV6-3 among them) were excluded as indistinguishable. Across donors, most TCRs were seen rarely, yet some public ones were widespread.

Sample: PBMCs. This TCR was recovered from a girl aged 2 to 10 in good health and CMV-seronegative. The V gene is TRBV5-8, the J gene TRBJ1-3; D gene uncertain. The CDR3 here is CASSPRAGGNTIYF. The CDR3 DNA reads as TGTGCCAGCAGCCCGAGGGCGGGTGGAAACACCATATATTTT. Full variable domain (rest looked up from reference TRBV5-8 and TRBJ1-3): EAGVTQSPTHLIKTRGQQATLRCSPISGHTSVYWYQQALGLGLQFLLWYDEGEERNRGNFPPRFSGRQFPNYSSELNVNALELEDSALYLCASSPRAGGNTIYFGEGSWLTVV.